The clone carrying this T cell receptor (beta chain) was observed a few times. Its target is unknown. In the same sample, other DNA sequences code for this CDR3. This specimen comes from a study of radiotherapy plus CTLA-4 blockade in lung cancer. The wider study: Objective responses were documented in about 19% of patients, with disease control in roughly 34%.

Chemo-refractory metastatic non-small-cell lung cancer patients received focal radiation with ipilimumab CTLA-4 blockade. General study results and limits: It was early blood T cell clone dynamics, with interferon-beta, that reportedly best predicted response. Following radiotherapy plus ipilimumab, tumor-derived TCR clones expanded in the blood.

TCRdb's table, derived via immunoSEQ multiplex PCR, lists solely in-frame clones and lacks some. Seen here are 80,000 or so clones, over 70% observed once, and the top ten hold less than 4%. Sequences were derived from peripheral blood, sampled from a patient treated with radiotherapy plus ipilimumab. The TCR sequence derives from a human donor with non-small cell lung cancer who had a partial response to radiotherapy plus ipilimumab. Some clones in this sample may be carry-over from other donors' samples.

The DNA of the CDR3 is TGTGCCAGCAGCCAAGGGCGCGGGGGACCCTACGAGCAGTACTTC. It codes for CASSQGRGGPYEQYF. This chain uses TRBV14 with TRBJ2-7; 7 bases match TRBD2. The CDR3 contains 15 residues. Per the germline V gene, CDR1 is SGHDN and CDR2 is FVKESK. V trimming: 1 base; J trimming: 2 bases; junction bases outside the gene matches: 5. The whole variable domain, remainder taken from reference TRBV14 and TRBJ2-7, is EAGVTQFPSHSVIEKGQTVTLRCDPISGHDNLYWYRRVMGKEIKFLLHFVKESKQDESGMPNNRFLAERTGGTYSTLKVQPAELEDSGVYFCASSQGRGGPYEQYFGPGTRLTVT.